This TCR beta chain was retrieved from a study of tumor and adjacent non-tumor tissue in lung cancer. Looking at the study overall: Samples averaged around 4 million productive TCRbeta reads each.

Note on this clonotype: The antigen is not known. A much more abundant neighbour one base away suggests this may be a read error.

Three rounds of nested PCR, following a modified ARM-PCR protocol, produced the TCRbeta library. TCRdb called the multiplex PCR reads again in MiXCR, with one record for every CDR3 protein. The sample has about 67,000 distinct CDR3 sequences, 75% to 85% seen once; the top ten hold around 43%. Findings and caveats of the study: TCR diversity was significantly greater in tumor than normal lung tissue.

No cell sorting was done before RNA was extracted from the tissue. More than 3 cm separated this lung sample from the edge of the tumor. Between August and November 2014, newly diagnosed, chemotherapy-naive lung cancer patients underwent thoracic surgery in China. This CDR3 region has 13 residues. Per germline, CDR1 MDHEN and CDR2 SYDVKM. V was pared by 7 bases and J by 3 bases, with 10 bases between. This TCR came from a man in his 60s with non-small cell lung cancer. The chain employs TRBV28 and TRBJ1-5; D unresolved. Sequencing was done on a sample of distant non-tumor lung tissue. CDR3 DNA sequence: TGTGCCAGCAACTACGACACCAATCAGCCCCAGCATTTT. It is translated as CASNYDTNQPQHF.